Following are 16 T cell receptor beta chains from one sample sequenced in a study of response to subunit inactivated influenza vaccine (dated by TCRdb to between 2018 and 2020). Library generation was performed with RT-PCR. Data came from an Illumina HiSeq 2500. TCRdb's own reprocessing of the public reads used fastp at Q25 and MiXCR and kept productive beta chains. Rows with a matching CDR3 protein are joined into one entry that keeps the most common DNA and genes. The sample has roughly 790,000 distinct CDR3 sequences on record, 20% to 25% of them singletons. The ten largest clones take up roughly a tenth of the sample. Sequenced material: PBMCs from blood, taken approximately 5 days after vaccination. The receptors stem from a man between 45 and 60 years old who received an inactivated influenza vaccine. Donor details come from another sample of the same person, matched by shared clones.

The chain couples TRBV19 to TRBJ1-1; TRBD1 agrees at 7 bases. V gave up 4 bases and J gave up 1 base; unmatched junction bases: 6. CDR1 and CDR2 (germline): LNHDA, SQIVND (reference sequence). The CDR3 is made up of 15 amino acids. The CDR3 bases are TGTGCCAGTAGTAGAACGGGACAGAGGAACACTGAAGCTTTCTTT. This gives the protein CASSRTGQRNTEAFF.

This clonotype was picked up a small number of times. The rearrangement links TRBV29-1 to TRBJ2-7, with D possibly being TRBD1 (6 bases). Germline V lookup: CDR1 SQVTM, CDR2 ANQGSEA. V was pared by 8 bases and J by 6 bases, with 17 bases between. The CDR3 totals 12 residues. The CDR3 sequence is CSHSNLGGEQYF. The CDR3, as DNA: TGCAGCCACAGTAACTTAGGGGGCGAGCAGTACTTC.

The chain is built from TRBV9 and TRBJ2-7, with TRBD2 matching 9 bases. The germline gives CDR1 SGDLS, CDR2 YYNGEE. The trim removed 4 bases at V and 3 bases at J, leaving 8 bases unmatched. The CDR3 totals 15 residues. CDR3 sequence: CASSPTPTSGYEQYF. The CDR3 DNA reads as TGTGCCAGCAGCCCCACACCGACTAGCGGCTACGAGCAGTACTTC.

This clonotype was counted between two and nine times. This chain connects TRBV10-3 to TRBJ2-7, with TRBD2 identical over 7 bases. Germline V gene sequence: CDR1 ENHRY, CDR2 SYGVKD. The CDR3 consists of 19 residues. The J segment lost 0 bases and the V segment lost 0 bases, leaving 14 bases of the junction unmatched. CDR3 residues: CAISESLVGRRGSSYEQYF. In DNA form, the CDR3 reads TGTGCCATCAGTGAGTCTTTGGTTGGGCGGCGGGGGAGCTCCTACGAGCAGTACTTC.

The chain combines TRBV6-1 with TRBJ2-3; 7 bases are a match to TRBD1. J was trimmed by 2 bases and V by 6 bases; bases with no gene match: 5. This CDR3 is built from 14 residues. CDR1 MNHNS and CDR2 SASEGT come from the germline V gene. The chain's CDR3 is CASRKGAVTDTQYF. The CDR3 DNA reads TGTGCCAGCAGAAAGGGGGCGGTCACAGATACGCAGTATTTT.

The rearrangement uses TRBV19 and TRBJ2-1, with D perhaps TRBD2 (7 bases). Germline CDR1 reads LNHDA; CDR2 reads SQIVND (reference sequence). The CDR3 contains 15 residues. The V end lost 6 bases, the J end lost 4 bases, and 16 bases lay between the germline ends. The CDR3 spells CASRHAGDIYNEQFF. In DNA form, the CDR3 reads TGTGCCAGTAGACACGCGGGGGACATTTACAATGAGCAGTTCTTC.

V is TRBV5-1 and J is TRBJ2-2; D ambiguous. CDR3 length: 16 amino acids. V lost 1 base and J lost 2, with 12 bases in between. Germline CDR1 reads SGHRS; CDR2 reads YFSETQ. CDR3 DNA sequence: TGCGCCAGCAGCTTGACGTCGGTGATCAACACCGGGGAGCTGTTTTTT. It translates to CASSLTSVINTGELFF.

V and J are TRBV6-1 and TRBJ2-2; 7 positions agree with TRBD1. V trimming: 10 bases; J trimming: 1 base; junction bases outside the gene matches: 6. The CDR3 is 14 residues long. The germline V gene has CDR1 MNHNS and CDR2 SASEGT. CDR3 region: CANRQGWNTGELFF. In DNA form, the CDR3 reads TGTGCCAACCGACAGGGTTGGAACACCGGGGAGCTGTTTTTT.

This clonotype was observed a few times. The DNA of the CDR3 is TGTGCCAGGAGCAAGAAAAATTCCACAGATACGCAGTATTTT. This sequence encodes CARSKKNSTDTQYF. V is TRBV12-3 or TRBV12-4 and J is TRBJ2-3; no clear D. The CDR3 totals 14 residues. V was pared by 9 bases and J by 2 bases, with 15 bases between.

V and J are TRBV6-5 and TRBJ2-6; D ambiguous. This CDR3 has 16 residues. Germline V CDR1 and CDR2: MNHEY, SVGAGI. Trimming stripped 3 bases from V and 0 bases from J, with 9 bases between. CDR3 DNA sequence: TGTGCCAGCAGTTATGTCTTCAGCTCTGGGGCCAACGTCCTGACTTTC. Translating it yields CASSYVFSSGANVLTF.

This clonotype showed up just a few times. The V and J genes are TRBV28 and TRBJ2-7; D is unresolved. From germline, CDR1 is MDHEN and CDR2 SYDVKM. The V end was cut by 3 bases, the J end by 0 bases, with 12 bases between. The length of the CDR3 is 15 residues. As DNA, the CDR3 is TGTGCCAGCAGTTTCGAAACAGAGAGCTCCTACGAGCAGTACTTC. Translating gives CASSFETESSYEQYF.

The gene calls are TRBV2 and TRBJ2-5; 10 bases map to TRBD1. From germline, CDR1 is SNHLY and CDR2 FYNNEI. This CDR3 spans 17 amino acids. The CDR3 DNA sequence: TGTACCATCAGTTTCGGGCTTACCGGGACAGGGGAAGAGACCCAGTACTTC. Its protein is CTISFGLTGTGEETQYF.

Here the CDR3 DNA reads TGTGCCTCACCTAGGGCGGGGTACTTACCTGAAGCTTTCTTT. It is translated as CASPRAGYLPEAFF. This sequence joins TRBV12-3 or TRBV12-4 and TRBJ1-1; D gene ambiguous. The CDR3 loop spans 14 amino acids. V lost 11 bases to trimming and J lost 6 bases, with 22 bases between them.

Many counts were recorded for this clonotype. V gene TRBV7-7 combines with J gene TRBJ2-5; 14 bases map to TRBD2. V lost 3 bases, J lost 4 bases, and 4 bases stayed unmatched. The germline V gene has CDR1 SSHAT and CDR2 FNYEAQ (reference sequence). The CDR3 is 16 amino acids. The DNA for the CDR3 is TGTGCCAGCAGCTTTGGGACTAGCGGGAGCGGAGAGACCCAGTACTTC. Translated, it gives CASSFGTSGSGETQYF.

The genes are TRBV10-3 and TRBJ1-1; D uncertain. The CDR3 runs 13 residues. The germline gives CDR1 ENHRY, CDR2 SYGVKD. V lost 1 base and J lost 5, with 8 bases in between. CDR3 sequence reads: CAISEFSGTEAFF. CDR3 bases: TGTGCCATCAGTGAGTTCTCTGGGACTGAAGCTTTCTTT.

The gene calls are TRBV14 and TRBJ2-1; no reliable D call. The germline CDR1 and CDR2 sequences are SGHDN and FVKESK. The CDR3 runs to 15 residues. Between the trimmed V and J ends, which lost 0 bases and 10 bases, there was a span of 16 bases. In DNA, the CDR3 is TGTGCCAGCAGCCAAGACTCTACACCTTCGCGCGAGCAGTTCTTC. It encodes CASSQDSTPSREQFF.